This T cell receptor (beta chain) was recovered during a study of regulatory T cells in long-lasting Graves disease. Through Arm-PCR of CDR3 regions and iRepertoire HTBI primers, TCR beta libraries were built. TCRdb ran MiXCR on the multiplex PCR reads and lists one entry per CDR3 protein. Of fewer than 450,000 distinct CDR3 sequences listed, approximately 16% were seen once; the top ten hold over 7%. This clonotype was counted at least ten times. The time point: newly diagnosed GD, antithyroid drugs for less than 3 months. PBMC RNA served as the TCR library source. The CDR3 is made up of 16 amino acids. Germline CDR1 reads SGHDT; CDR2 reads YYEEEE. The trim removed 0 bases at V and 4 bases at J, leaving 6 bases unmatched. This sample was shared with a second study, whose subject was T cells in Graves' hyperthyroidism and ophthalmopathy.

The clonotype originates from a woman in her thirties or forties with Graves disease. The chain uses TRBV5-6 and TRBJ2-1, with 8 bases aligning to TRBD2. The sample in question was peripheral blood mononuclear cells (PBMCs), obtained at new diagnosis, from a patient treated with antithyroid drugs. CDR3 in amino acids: CASSLEAGVAYNEQFF. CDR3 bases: TGTGCCAGCAGCTTGGAAGCGGGAGTCGCGTACAATGAGCAGTTCTTC.